These 21 T cell receptor beta chains came from one sample sequenced in a study of T cells after posttransplantation cyclophosphamide. TCRdb keeps only in-frame clones here, not all; method: immunoSEQ multiplex PCR. The specimen has tens of thousands of clones, none found just once. The sequenced material came from PBMCs. The receptors were gathered from a man aged 50-59 years in good health, CMV-negative, and a related stem cell transplant donor.

Ten or more counts support this clone. V is TRBV19 and J is TRBJ2-5, with a tentative D call TRBD2 (6 bases). V was pared by 5 bases and J by 4 bases, with 20 bases between. Looked up from germline, CDR1 is LNHDA and CDR2 is SQIVND (reference sequence). This CDR3 is 16 amino acids long. The chain's CDR3 is CASSPQDWSGVETQYF. CDR3 DNA sequence: TGTGCCAGTAGTCCGCAAGACTGGTCGGGGGTAGAGACCCAGTACTTC.

The table lists this clone with many counts. The chain employs TRBV6-6 and TRBJ1-1, with 7 bases fitting TRBD1. The CDR3 totals 13 residues. Germline loops: CDR1 MNHNY, CDR2 SVGAGI (reference sequence). The trim removed 8 bases at V and 5 bases at J, leaving 8 bases unmatched. CDR3 residues: CASRGTGVTEAFF. The CDR3 DNA follows: TGTGCCAGCCGCGGTACAGGGGTTACTGAAGCTTTCTTT.

This clone was seen at least ten times. The gene calls are TRBV30 and TRBJ1-2; the match to TRBD1 covers 7 bases. V shed 4 bases, J shed 4 bases, and the junction held 6 bases outside the gene matches. CDR1 and CDR2 from the germline V gene are GTSNPN and SVGIG (reference sequence). This CDR3 contains 13 residues. CDR3 loop: CAWNRQGGYGYTF. For the CDR3, the DNA is TGTGCCTGGAACCGACAGGGTGGCTATGGCTACACCTTC.

There are many counts of this clone. The chain has TRBV5-1 and TRBJ2-7; 10 bases map to TRBD1. With V trimmed by 4 bases and J by 0 bases, 4 bases remained unmatched. Germline V CDR1 and CDR2: SGHRS, YFSETQ. This CDR3 is built from 15 residues. For the CDR3, the DNA is TGCGCCAGCAGCCAGGGACAGGGGAGCTCCTACGAGCAGTACTTC. Translating it yields CASSQGQGSSYEQYF. Using reference TRBV5-1 and TRBJ2-7 for the parts outside the CDR3, the full variable domain is KAGVTQTPRYLIKTRGQQVTLSCSPISGHRSVSWYQQTPGQGLQFLFEYFSETQRNKGNFPGRFSGRQFSNSRSEMNVSTLELGDSALYLCASSQGQGSSYEQYFGPGTRLTVT.

There are many counts of this clone. The chain is built from TRBV19 and TRBJ1-1; D unclear. The CDR3 is made up of 13 amino acids. Germline V gene lookup returns CDR1 LNHDA and CDR2 SQIVND (reference sequence). Trimming took off 5 bases at V and 1 base at J, with 8 bases between the two ends. The CDR3 sequence: CASSAHRNTEAFF. CDR3 DNA sequence: TGTGCCAGTAGTGCTCATAGGAACACTGAAGCTTTCTTT.

Many counts were recorded for this clone. This rearrangement joins TRBV30 to TRBJ2-5; 7 bases are a match to TRBD1. J gave up 5 bases and V 4 bases, and 4 bases lay outside the gene matches. The CDR3 contains 12 residues. Germline V gene data show CDR1 as GTSNPN and CDR2 as SVGIG (reference sequence). CDR3 region: CAWTGGWETQYF. In nucleotides, the CDR3 is TGTGCCTGGACAGGGGGTTGGGAGACCCAGTACTTC.

This clone was seen more than once but under ten times. The chain joins TRBV14 to TRBJ2-5; D remains ambiguous. The last part of the DNA fits TRBJ2-7 better; the J call may be wrong. Germline loops: CDR1 SGHDN, CDR2 FVKESK. The CDR3 spans 15 residues. The DNA for the CDR3 is TGTGCCAGCAGCCAAGGATTAACGGAGTCCTACGAGCAGTACTTC. It encodes CASSQGLTESYEQYF.

This clone showed up many times. This chain uses TRBV28 with TRBJ1-4; 8 bases fit TRBD1. In germline, CDR1 is MDHEN, CDR2 SYDVKM. The V and J ends lost 4 bases and 5 bases, in that order; junction bases with no gene match: 6. The CDR3 runs 15 residues. The CDR3 reads CASSSSGQANEKLFF. The CDR3 nucleotides are TGTGCCAGCAGTTCATCGGGACAGGCCAATGAAAAACTGTTTTTT. The full variable domain, its missing parts supplied by reference TRBV28 and TRBJ1-4, is DVKVTQSSRYLVKRTGEKVFLECVQDMDHENMFWYRQDPGLGLRLIYFSYDVKMKEKGDIPEGYSVSREKKERFSLILESASTNQTSMYLCASSSSGQANEKLFFGSGTQLSVL.

This clone has ten or more counts. The chain employs TRBV7-2 and TRBJ1-2, with 12 bases fitting TRBD1. The CDR3 extends over 17 amino acids. Trimming removed 2 bases from V and 8 bases from J; junction bases left unmatched: 12. Germline CDR1 SGHTA, CDR2 FQGNSA. CDR3 sequence: CASSLRGTGGVKGGYTF. DNA of the CDR3: TGTGCCAGCAGCTTAAGGGGGACAGGGGGCGTAAAGGGCGGCTACACCTTC.

This clone was counted many times. This chain links TRBV28 with TRBJ2-3; 9 positions match TRBD1. Germline V gene lookup returns CDR1 MDHEN and CDR2 SYDVKM. The CDR3 length is 16 residues. J lost 6 bases, V lost 6 bases, and 13 bases had no gene match. The CDR3 bases are TGTGCCAGCAGATCTCCCGGGACAGGGCGTGGGGATACGCAGTATTTT. Translated: CASRSPGTGRGDTQYF.

This sequence joins TRBV9 and TRBJ1-3; D call uncertain. With 0 bases removed from V and 1 base from J, the gap between germline ends came to 20 bases. The germline gives CDR1 SGDLS, CDR2 YYNGEE. This CDR3 is 19 amino acids long. Here the CDR3 DNA reads TGTGCCAGCAGCGTAGCTAGCATGGACTCCTTGTTATCTGGAAACACCATATATTTT. It yields the protein CASSVASMDSLLSGNTIYF.

This clone was counted many times. This chain links TRBV30 with TRBJ1-2; TRBD1 is a possible D gene (5 bases). V lost 0 bases, J lost 1 base, and 6 bases lay in between. This CDR3 spans 13 amino acids. Germline loops: CDR1 GTSNPN, CDR2 SVGIG (reference sequence). The CDR3 protein is CAWSVDSNYGYTF. In nucleotides, the CDR3 is TGTGCCTGGAGTGTAGACAGTAACTATGGCTACACCTTC.

This clone has a count of ten or more. J is TRBJ1-2 and V is TRBV7-9; 8 bases agree with TRBD1. In germline, CDR1 is SEHNR, CDR2 FQNEAQ (reference sequence). V shed 3 bases, J shed 4 bases, and the junction held 7 bases outside the gene matches. This CDR3 region has 15 residues. The DNA for the CDR3 is TGTGCCAGCAGCTTGGGACAGGCCTTCCTCTATGGCTACACCTTC. Its translation: CASSLGQAFLYGYTF.

This clone was seen ten or more times. CDR3: CASSPWGGAHEQYF. The CDR3 DNA sequence: TGTGCCAGCTCACCATGGGGGGGAGCACACGAGCAGTACTTC. This chain uses TRBV18 with TRBJ2-7; TRBD2 aligns across 7 bases. The CDR3 extends over 14 amino acids. The junction had 6 bases not matched to a gene; V was cut back by 2 bases and J by 5 bases. Looked up from germline, CDR1 is KGHSH and CDR2 is LQKENI.

This clone was counted ten times or more. The chain employs TRBV4-1 and TRBJ1-2; tentatively, D is TRBD1 (6 bases). This CDR3 region has 14 residues. The V end was cut by 1 base, the J end by 4 bases, with 10 bases between. Per germline, CDR1 MGHRA and CDR2 YSYEKL. Here the CDR3 DNA reads TGCGCCAGCAGCCAAGTAGGACAGCCCTATGGCTACACCTTC. It codes for CASSQVGQPYGYTF.

In this sample, this clone turned up many times. V usage is TRBV7-2 and J usage is TRBJ2-7; possible D gene TRBD1, 6 bases. The germline gives CDR1 SGHTA, CDR2 FQGNSA. The CDR3 length is 17 residues. The V end was cut by 5 bases, the J end by 0 bases, with 20 bases between. CDR3 amino acids: CASSAPDSSSSSYEQYF. CDR3 nucleotides: TGTGCCAGCAGCGCCCCGGACAGCTCATCTAGCTCCTACGAGCAGTACTTC. Based on the CDR3 plus reference TRBV7-2 and TRBJ2-7, the full variable domain is GAGVSQSPSNKVTEKGKDVELRCDPISGHTALYWYRQSLGQGLEFLIYFQGNSAPDKSGLPSDRFSAERTGGSVSTLTIQRTQQEDSAVYLCASSAPDSSSSSYEQYFGPGTRLTVT.

This clone was seen ten or more times. The chain uses TRBV9 and TRBJ2-5, with 7 bases fitting TRBD2. The CDR3 has 14 amino acids. Germline assignment: CDR1 SGDLS and CDR2 YYNGEE. The V and J ends lost 1 base and 2 bases, in that order; junction bases with no gene match: 2. The CDR3: CASSVLADQETQYF. The CDR3 region has the DNA TGTGCCAGCAGCGTACTAGCGGATCAAGAGACCCAGTACTTC.

This clone was seen repeatedly, ten times or more. Other DNA variants within this sample encode the same CDR3. CDR3 sequence: CASSDSSGGADTQYF. The DNA of the CDR3 is TGTGCCAGCAGTGACTCGAGCGGGGGGGCAGATACGCAGTATTTT. The rearrangement links TRBV6-4 to TRBJ2-3, with TRBD2 matching 10 bases. The CDR3 totals 15 residues. Per germline, CDR1 MRHNA and CDR2 SNTAGT. With 0 bases clipped from V and 4 bases from J, the junction kept 1 base outside the gene matches.

This clone was seen many times. This chain connects TRBV19 to TRBJ1-2; TRBD1 might be the D (6 bases). Germline V gene lookup returns CDR1 LNHDA and CDR2 SQIVND (reference sequence). Trimming took off 3 bases at V and 2 bases at J, with 10 bases between the two ends. The CDR3 spans 14 residues. CDR3 sequence reads: CASSMSGDNYGYTF. The CDR3 coding sequence is TGTGCCAGTAGTATGTCAGGGGACAACTATGGCTACACCTTC.

This clone showed up many times. The chain is built from TRBV11-3 and TRBJ2-2; D may be TRBD2 (5 bases). Germline V lookup: CDR1 SGHNT, CDR2 YENEEA. Between the trimmed V and J ends, which lost 3 bases and 5 bases, there was a span of 7 bases. The CDR3 length is 13 residues. In DNA form, the CDR3 reads TGTGCCAGCAGCTTTGGCGGGACCGGGGAGCTGTTTTTT. This translates into CASSFGGTGELFF.

Many counts were recorded for this clone. The chain combines TRBV10-3 with TRBJ1-3, with TRBD1 as a possible D gene (5 bases). The CDR3 consists of 15 residues. Looked up from germline, CDR1 is ENHRY and CDR2 is SYGVKD. The V end lost 4 bases, the J end lost 4 bases, and 14 bases lay between the germline ends. CDR3: CAISAGQGIGNTIYF. DNA of the CDR3: TGTGCCATCAGTGCAGGCCAGGGCATCGGAAACACCATATATTTT.